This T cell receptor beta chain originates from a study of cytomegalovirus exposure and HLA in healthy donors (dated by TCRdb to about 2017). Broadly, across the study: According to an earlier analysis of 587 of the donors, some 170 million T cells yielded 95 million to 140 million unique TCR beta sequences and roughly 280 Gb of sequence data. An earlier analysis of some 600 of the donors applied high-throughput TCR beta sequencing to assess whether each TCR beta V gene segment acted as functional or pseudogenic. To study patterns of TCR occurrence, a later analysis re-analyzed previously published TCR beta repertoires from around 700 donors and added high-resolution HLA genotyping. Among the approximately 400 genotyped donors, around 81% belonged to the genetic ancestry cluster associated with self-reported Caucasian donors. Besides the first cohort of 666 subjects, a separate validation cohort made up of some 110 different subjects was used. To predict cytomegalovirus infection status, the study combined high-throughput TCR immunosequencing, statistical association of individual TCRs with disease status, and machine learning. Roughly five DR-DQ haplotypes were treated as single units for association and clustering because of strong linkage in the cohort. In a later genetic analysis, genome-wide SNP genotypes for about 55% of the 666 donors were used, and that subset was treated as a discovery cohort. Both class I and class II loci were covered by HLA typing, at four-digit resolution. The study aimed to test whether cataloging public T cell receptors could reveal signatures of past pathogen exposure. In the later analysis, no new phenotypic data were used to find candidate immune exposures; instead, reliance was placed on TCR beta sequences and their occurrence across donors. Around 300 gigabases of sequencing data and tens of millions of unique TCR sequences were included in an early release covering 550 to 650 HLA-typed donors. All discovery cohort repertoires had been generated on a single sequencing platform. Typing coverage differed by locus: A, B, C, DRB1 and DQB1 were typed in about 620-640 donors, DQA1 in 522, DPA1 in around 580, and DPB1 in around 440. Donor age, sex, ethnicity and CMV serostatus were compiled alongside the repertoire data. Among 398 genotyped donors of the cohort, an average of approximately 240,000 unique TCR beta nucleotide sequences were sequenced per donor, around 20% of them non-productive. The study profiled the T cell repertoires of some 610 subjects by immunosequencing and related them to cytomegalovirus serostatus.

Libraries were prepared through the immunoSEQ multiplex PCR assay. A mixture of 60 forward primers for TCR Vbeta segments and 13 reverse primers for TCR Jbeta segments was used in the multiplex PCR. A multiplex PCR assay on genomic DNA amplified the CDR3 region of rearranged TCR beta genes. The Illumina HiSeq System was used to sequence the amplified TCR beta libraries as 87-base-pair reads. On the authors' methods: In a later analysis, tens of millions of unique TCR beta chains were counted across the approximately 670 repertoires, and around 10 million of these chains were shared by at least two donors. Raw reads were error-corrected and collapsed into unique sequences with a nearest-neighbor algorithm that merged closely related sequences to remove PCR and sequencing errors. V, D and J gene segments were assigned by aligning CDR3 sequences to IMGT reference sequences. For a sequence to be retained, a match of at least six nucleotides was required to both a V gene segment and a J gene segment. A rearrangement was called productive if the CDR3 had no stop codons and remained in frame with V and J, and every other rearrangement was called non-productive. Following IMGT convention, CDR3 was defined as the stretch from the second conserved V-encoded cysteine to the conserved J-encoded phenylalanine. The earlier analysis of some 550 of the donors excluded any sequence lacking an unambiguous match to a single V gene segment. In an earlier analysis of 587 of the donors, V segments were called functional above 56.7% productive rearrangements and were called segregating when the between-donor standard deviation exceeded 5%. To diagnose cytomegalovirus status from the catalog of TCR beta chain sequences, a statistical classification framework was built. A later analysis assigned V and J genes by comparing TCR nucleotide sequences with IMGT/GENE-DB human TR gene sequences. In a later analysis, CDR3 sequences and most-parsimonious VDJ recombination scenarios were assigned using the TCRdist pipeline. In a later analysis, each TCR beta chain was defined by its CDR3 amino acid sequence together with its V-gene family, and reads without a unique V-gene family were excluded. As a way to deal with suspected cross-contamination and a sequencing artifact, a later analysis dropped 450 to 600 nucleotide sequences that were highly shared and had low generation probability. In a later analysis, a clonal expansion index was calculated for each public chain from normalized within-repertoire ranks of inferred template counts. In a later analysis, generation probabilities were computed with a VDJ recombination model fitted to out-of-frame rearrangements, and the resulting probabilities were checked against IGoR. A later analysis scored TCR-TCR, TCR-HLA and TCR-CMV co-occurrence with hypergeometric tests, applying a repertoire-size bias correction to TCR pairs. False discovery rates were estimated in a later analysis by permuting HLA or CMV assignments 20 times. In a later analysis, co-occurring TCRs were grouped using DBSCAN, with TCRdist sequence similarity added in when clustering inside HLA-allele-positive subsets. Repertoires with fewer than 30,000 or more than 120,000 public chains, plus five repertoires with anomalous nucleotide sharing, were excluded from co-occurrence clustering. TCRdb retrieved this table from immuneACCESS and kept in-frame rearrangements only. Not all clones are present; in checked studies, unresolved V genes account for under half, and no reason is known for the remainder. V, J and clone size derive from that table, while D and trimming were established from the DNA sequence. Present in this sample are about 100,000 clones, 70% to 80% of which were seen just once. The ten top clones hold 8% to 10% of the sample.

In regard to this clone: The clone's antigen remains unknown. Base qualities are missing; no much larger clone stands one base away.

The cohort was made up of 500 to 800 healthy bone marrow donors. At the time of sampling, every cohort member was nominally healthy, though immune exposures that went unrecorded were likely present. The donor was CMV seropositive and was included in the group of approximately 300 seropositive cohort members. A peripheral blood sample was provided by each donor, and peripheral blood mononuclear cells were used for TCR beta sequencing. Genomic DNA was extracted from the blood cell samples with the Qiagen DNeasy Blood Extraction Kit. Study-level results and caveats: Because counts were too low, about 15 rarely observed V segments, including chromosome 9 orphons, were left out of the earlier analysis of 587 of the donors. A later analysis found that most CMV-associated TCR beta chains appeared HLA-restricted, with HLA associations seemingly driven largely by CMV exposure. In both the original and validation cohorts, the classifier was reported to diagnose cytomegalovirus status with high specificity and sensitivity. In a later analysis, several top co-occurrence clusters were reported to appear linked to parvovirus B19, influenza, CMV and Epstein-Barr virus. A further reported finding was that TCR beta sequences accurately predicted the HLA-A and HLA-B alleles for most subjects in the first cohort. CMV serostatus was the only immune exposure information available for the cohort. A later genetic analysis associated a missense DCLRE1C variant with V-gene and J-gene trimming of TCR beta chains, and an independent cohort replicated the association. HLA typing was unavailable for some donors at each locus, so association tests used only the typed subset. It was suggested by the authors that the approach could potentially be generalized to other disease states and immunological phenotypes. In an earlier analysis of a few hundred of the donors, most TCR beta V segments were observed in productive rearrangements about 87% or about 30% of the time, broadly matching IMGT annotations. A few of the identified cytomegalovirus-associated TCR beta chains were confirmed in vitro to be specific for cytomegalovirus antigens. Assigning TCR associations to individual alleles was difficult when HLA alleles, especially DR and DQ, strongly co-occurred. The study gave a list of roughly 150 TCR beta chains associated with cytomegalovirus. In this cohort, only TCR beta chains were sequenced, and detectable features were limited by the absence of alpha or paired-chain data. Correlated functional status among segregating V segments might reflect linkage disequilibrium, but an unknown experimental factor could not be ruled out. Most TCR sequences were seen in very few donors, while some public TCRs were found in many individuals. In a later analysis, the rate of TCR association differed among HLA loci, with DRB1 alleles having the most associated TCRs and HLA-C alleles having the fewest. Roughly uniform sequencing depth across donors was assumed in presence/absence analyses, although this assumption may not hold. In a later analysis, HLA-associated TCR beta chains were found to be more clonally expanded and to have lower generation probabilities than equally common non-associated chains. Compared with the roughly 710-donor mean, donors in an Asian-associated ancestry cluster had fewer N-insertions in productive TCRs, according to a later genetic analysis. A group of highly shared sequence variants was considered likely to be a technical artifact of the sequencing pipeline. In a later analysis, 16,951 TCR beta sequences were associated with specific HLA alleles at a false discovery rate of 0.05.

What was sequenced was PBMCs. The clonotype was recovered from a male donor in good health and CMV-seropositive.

The CDR3 amino acid sequence is: CASSLSYLSYEQYF. The nucleotide sequence reads TGTGCCAGCAGCTTGAGCTACCTCTCCTACGAGCAGTACTTC. This sequence uses TRBV7-9 and TRBJ2-5; no D segment can be confidently identified. The DNA end favors TRBJ2-7, so the J call may be wrong. The CDR3 goes from the cysteine to the phenylalanine over 14 residues. Just CDR3 DNA is preserved here, 42 bases in frame from base 1. The germline V gene (reference sequence) supplies CDR1 SEHNR and CDR2 FQNEAQ.